The clone carrying this T cell receptor (beta chain) was counted ten times or more. The sample originates from a study of neurological immune-mediated disorders. The cDNA came from 5'RACE, which used 10-nucleotide random UMIs. Via MiXCR, TCRdb re-called the 5' RACE reads, giving one row per CDR3 protein. Found here are 35,000 to 55,000 distinct CDR3 sequences, about 6% of them singletons; the top ten hold 0.45% to 0.6%. There were approximately 1.1 million CD4+ or CD8+ T cells used in the sorted libraries. From germline, CDR1 is SGHTA and CDR2 FQGNSA. V lost 0 bases, J lost 8 bases, and 7 bases lay in between. This CDR3 has 12 residues.

This sequence originates from a woman aged 40-49 years in good health. The chain combines TRBV7-2 with TRBJ2-5; D gene ambiguous. Sequenced sample: CD4+ T cells from blood. Here the CDR3 DNA reads TGTGCCAGCAGCTTAGCGTCAGTTACCCAGTACTTC. It is translated as CASSLASVTQYF. Full variable domain (missing parts from reference TRBV7-2 and TRBJ2-5): GAGVSQSPSNKVTEKGKDVELRCDPISGHTALYWYRQSLGQGLEFLIYFQGNSAPDKSGLPSDRFSAERTGGSVSTLTIQRTQQEDSAVYLCASSLASVTQYFGPGTRLLVL.